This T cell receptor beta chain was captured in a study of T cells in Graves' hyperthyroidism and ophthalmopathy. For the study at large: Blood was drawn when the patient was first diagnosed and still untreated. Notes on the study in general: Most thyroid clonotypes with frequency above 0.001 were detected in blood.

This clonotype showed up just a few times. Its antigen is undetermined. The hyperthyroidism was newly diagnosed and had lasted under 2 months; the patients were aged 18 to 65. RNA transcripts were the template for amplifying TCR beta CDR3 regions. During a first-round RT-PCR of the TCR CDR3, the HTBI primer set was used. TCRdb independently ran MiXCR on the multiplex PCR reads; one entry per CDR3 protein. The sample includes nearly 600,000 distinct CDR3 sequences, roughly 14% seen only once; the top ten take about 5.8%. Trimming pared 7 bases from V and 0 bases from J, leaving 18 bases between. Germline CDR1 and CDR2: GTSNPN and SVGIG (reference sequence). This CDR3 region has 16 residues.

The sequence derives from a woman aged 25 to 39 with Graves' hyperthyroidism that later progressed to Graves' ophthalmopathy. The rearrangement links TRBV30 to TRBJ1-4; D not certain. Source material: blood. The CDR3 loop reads CAFAASLLATNEKLFF. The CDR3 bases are TGTGCCTTCGCGGCCTCACTCCTTGCAACTAATGAAAAACTGTTTTTT. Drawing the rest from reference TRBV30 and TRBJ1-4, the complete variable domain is SQTIHQWPATLVQPVGSPLSLECTVEGTSNPNLYWYRQAAGRGLQLLFYSVGIGQISSEVPQNLSASRPQDRQFILSSKKLLLSDSGFYLCAFAASLLATNEKLFFGSGTQLSVL.